What follows are 10 T cell receptor beta chains derived from one specimen sequenced in a study of cytomegalovirus exposure and HLA in healthy donors. Primers included in the PCR were 60 Vbeta and 13 Jbeta primers. TCRdb keeps only in-frame clones here, not all; method: immunoSEQ multiplex PCR. The table counts over 40,000 clones; 2.1% lies in the top ten. The sequenced sample consisted of PBMCs. These receptors were taken from a woman between 40 and 50 years old in good health and CMV-seronegative.

The rearrangement uses TRBV6-1 and TRBJ2-3; tentative D call: TRBD1 (5 bases). V lost 5 bases, J lost 0 bases, and 12 bases lay in between. The V gene's germline CDR1 is MNHNS and CDR2 SASEGT. This CDR3 region has 15 residues. The CDR3 DNA reads as TGTGCCAGCAGTCCTGGACATTCTAGCACAGATACGCAGTATTTT. Translating gives CASSPGHSSTDTQYF.

Its frequency marks this clone as medium-sized. The gene calls are TRBV6-4 and TRBJ1-1; tentative D call: TRBD1 (6 bases). V lost 6 bases and J lost 1, with 15 bases in between. The V gene's germline CDR1 is MRHNA and CDR2 SNTAGT. This CDR3 has 15 residues. As DNA, the CDR3 is TGTGCCAGCAGCCGGACAGTTGGGGGGAACACTGAAGCTTTCTTT. Amino acid sequence: CASSRTVGGNTEAFF.

This rearrangement joins TRBV5-1 to TRBJ2-1, with D perhaps matching TRBD2 (6 bases). CDR3 length equals 14 residues. V gave up 6 bases and J gave up 5 bases, with 15 bases separating them. The germline V gene has CDR1 SGHRS and CDR2 YFSETQ. DNA for the CDR3: TGCGCCAGCACCCCTGGAGGGGCTGACAATGAGCAGTTCTTC. It yields the protein CASTPGGADNEQFF. Combining the CDR3 with reference TRBV5-1 and TRBJ2-1 gives the whole variable domain KAGVTQTPRYLIKTRGQQVTLSCSPISGHRSVSWYQQTPGQGLQFLFEYFSETQRNKGNFPGRFSGRQFSNSRSEMNVSTLELGDSALYLCASTPGGADNEQFFGPGTRLTVL.

The chain links TRBV4-3 to TRBJ1-1, with unresolved D. V lost 1 base and J lost 5, with 11 bases in between. CDR3 length: 14 amino acids. Per the germline V gene, CDR1 is LGHNA and CDR2 is YSLEER. CDR3 amino acids: CASSQAGTGTEAFF. The DNA for the CDR3 is TGCGCCAGCAGCCAAGCCGGAACGGGGACTGAAGCTTTCTTT.

The V and J genes are TRBV6-5 and TRBJ2-5; tentative D call: TRBD1 (6 bases). The CDR3 has 14 amino acids. The V end lost 7 bases, the J end lost 0 bases, and 12 bases lay between the germline ends. The germline gives CDR1 MNHEY, CDR2 SVGAGI. This CDR3 is CASNPTGNQETQYF. The CDR3 nucleotides read TGTGCCAGCAACCCGACAGGCAACCAAGAGACCCAGTACTTC.

The J gene is TRBJ2-5, the V gene TRBV6-5; the match to TRBD2 covers 7 bases. This CDR3 is 14 amino acids long. The V gene's germline CDR1 is MNHEY and CDR2 SVGAGI. V shed 6 bases, J shed 5 bases, and the junction held 9 bases outside the gene matches. The DNA for the CDR3 is TGTGCCAGCAGCCAAAGGACTAGTTGGGAGACCCAGTACTTC. Translating it yields CASSQRTSWETQYF.

The chain couples TRBV30 to TRBJ2-7; TRBD2 agrees at 9 bases. This CDR3 has 17 amino acids. J was trimmed by 0 bases and V by 3 bases; bases with no gene match: 12. Looked up from germline, CDR1 is GTSNPN and CDR2 is SVGIG (reference sequence). The CDR3 reads CAWRDLAGEGDSYEQYF. The CDR3 bases are TGTGCCTGGAGGGATTTAGCGGGAGAGGGGGACTCCTACGAGCAGTACTTC.

J is TRBJ1-2 and V is TRBV6-5, with a weak D call TRBD1 (5 bases). Trimming left V 2 bases short and J 4 bases short, with 14 bases between. Germline assignment: CDR1 MNHEY and CDR2 SVGAGI. This CDR3 spans 15 amino acids. The CDR3 nucleotides read TGTGCCAGCAGTTACGGGGCGTTCGACAGCTATGGCTACACCTTC. Its protein product is CASSYGAFDSYGYTF.

V and J are TRBV29-1 and TRBJ2-7; 10 nucleotides agree with TRBD2. In germline, CDR1 is SQVTM, CDR2 ANQGSEA. The CDR3 runs to 15 residues. J lost 5 bases, V lost 1 base, and 8 bases had no gene match. The CDR3 sequence: CSVEGGLAGDDEQYF. The CDR3 DNA is TGCAGCGTTGAAGGGGGGCTAGCGGGAGACGACGAGCAGTACTTC.

The chain has TRBV11-2 and TRBJ1-2, with a possible D match to TRBD1 (5 bases). V lost 1 base, J lost 5 bases, and 17 bases lay in between. CDR1 and CDR2 (germline): SGHAT, FQNNGV. CDR3 length equals 16 residues. This chain's CDR3 is CASSLVAGSGEYGYTF. CDR3 DNA sequence: TGTGCCAGCAGCTTAGTGGCAGGGTCGGGGGAGTATGGCTACACCTTC.